Each of the 3 T cell receptor beta chains below was sequenced from the same sample in a study of CXCR3-negative and CXCR3-positive naive CD8 T cells. UMI labels and 5' RACE were used to prepare the TRB cDNA libraries. Following a re-call of the 5' RACE reads, TCRdb has one entry per CDR3 protein and lacks DNA. The sample includes 6,000 to 8,000 distinct CDR3 sequences. Sequencing used naive CXCR3- CD8+ T cells from blood. Subset of the sample: CD45RO-CCR7+CD27+CD95- naive CD8+ T cells lacking CXCR3 (TNR3-). These receptors were collected from a human donor in good health. Some clones in this sample may be carry-over from other donors' samples.

Its frequency marks this clonotype as medium-sized (0.01 to 0.1%). This chain links TRBV11-2 with TRBJ2-1; the D gene TCRdb calls, TRBD2, cannot be checked with no DNA. Germline CDR1 and CDR2: SGHAT and FQNNGV. This CDR3 region has 18 residues. The chain's CDR3 is CASSPIAGGPSSYNEQFF.

The chain carries TRBV29-1 and TRBJ2-1. Germline CDR1 is SQVTM and CDR2 is ANQGSEA. The CDR3 totals 14 residues. CDR3 sequence: CSVEAWLQHNEQFF.

According to its frequency, this clonotype is medium-sized. The rearrangement uses TRBV7-9 and TRBJ1-1; without DNA, the TCRdb call of TRBD1 cannot be checked. In germline, CDR1 is SEHNR, CDR2 FQNEAQ (reference sequence). The CDR3 has 14 amino acids. The CDR3 here is CASSSSGGDTEAFF.